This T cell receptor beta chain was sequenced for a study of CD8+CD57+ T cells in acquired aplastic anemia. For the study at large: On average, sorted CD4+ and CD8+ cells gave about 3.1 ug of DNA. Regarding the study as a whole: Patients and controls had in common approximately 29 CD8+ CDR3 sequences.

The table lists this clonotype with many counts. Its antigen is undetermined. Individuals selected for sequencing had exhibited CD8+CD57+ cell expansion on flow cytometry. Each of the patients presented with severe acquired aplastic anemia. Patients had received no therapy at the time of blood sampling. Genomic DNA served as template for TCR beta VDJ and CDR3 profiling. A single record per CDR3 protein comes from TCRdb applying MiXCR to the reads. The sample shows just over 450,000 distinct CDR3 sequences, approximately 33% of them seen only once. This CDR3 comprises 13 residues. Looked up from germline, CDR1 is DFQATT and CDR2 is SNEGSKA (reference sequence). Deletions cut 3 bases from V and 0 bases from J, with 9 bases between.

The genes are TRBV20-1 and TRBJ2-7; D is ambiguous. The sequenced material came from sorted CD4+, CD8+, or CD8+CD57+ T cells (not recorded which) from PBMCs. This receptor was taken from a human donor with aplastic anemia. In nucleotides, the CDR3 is TGCAGTGCTAGCTACCAGAGCTCCTACGAGCAGTACTTC. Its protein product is CSASYQSSYEQYF.